The 18 T cell receptor beta chains reported below all come from one sample, sequenced in a study of blood T cell repertoires in COVID-19. Only in-frame clones appear in the TCRdb table, and some are missing; sequencing was by immunoSEQ multiplex PCR. The repertoire consists of 150,000 to 200,000 clones, with less than 90% occurring once and the leading ten covering roughly 14%. The sequenced sample consisted of peripheral blood. Receptor source: a woman aged 70-85 years with COVID-19, enrolled during active disease.

V gene TRBV6-6 combines with J gene TRBJ1-1; D possibly corresponds to TRBD1 (6 bases). This CDR3 is built from 13 residues. CDR1 and CDR2 (germline): MNHNY, SVGAGI (reference sequence). The germline V and J ends were trimmed by 4 bases and 8 bases, with 14 bases remaining between them. The CDR3 region has the DNA TGTGCCAGCAGTTTCGGACAGACAGGCGAAGCTTTCTTT. The encoded protein is CASSFGQTGEAFF.

The CDR3 here is CASSPRSGDAYNEQFF. For the CDR3, the DNA is TGTGCCAGCTCCCCTAGGTCGGGAGACGCCTACAATGAGCAGTTCTTC. The chain couples TRBV18 to TRBJ2-1; TRBD2 might be the D (6 bases). The CDR3 is 16 residues long. CDR1 is KGHSH and CDR2 is LQKENI in the germline V gene. Trimming stripped 6 bases from V and 2 bases from J, with 17 bases between.

This sequence joins TRBV9 and TRBJ2-5, with D maybe TRBD2 (6 bases). The CDR3 contains 16 residues. Germline V lookup: CDR1 SGDLS, CDR2 YYNGEE. Trimming cost V 0 bases and J 1 base, with 13 bases left between them. The CDR3 region is CASSVGLANAQETQYF. CDR3 in DNA: TGTGCCAGCAGCGTAGGTCTAGCGAATGCCCAAGAGACCCAGTACTTC.

The V gene is TRBV29-1, the J gene TRBJ1-1; D gene uncertain. The CDR3 is 13 amino acids. CDR1 SQVTM and CDR2 ANQGSEA come from the germline V gene. Trimming removed 6 bases from V and 0 bases from J, with 11 bases in between. In DNA form, the CDR3 reads TGCAGCGTCGAAAGACTCATGAACACTGAAGCTTTCTTT. Residues: CSVERLMNTEAFF.

The chain recombines TRBV5-4 with TRBJ2-1; 13 nucleotides match TRBD2. Germline V CDR1 and CDR2: SGHNT, YYREEE (reference sequence). The junction had 13 bases not matched to a gene; V was cut back by 4 bases and J by 3 bases. This CDR3 contains 19 residues. Here the CDR3 DNA reads TGTGCCAGCAGCAAGGGACTAGCGGGACCCCTGGGGAACTACAATGAGCAGTTCTTC. This translates into CASSKGLAGPLGNYNEQFF.

J is TRBJ1-2 and V is TRBV3-1 (or the pseudogene TRBV3-2), with D possibly being TRBD1 (6 bases). There are 15 residues in the CDR3. V shed 3 bases and J shed 3 bases, with 14 bases lying between them. In germline, CDR1 is LGHDT, CDR2 YNNKEL (reference sequence). This CDR3 is CASSQLQGVDYGYTF. The DNA for the CDR3 is TGTGCCAGCAGCCAGCTACAGGGCGTAGACTATGGCTACACCTTC.

The CDR3 nucleotides are TGTGCCAGCAGCTTACAGACTCTAGCGGCCTACGAGCAGTACTTC. Its translation is CASSLQTLAAYEQYF. This sequence joins TRBV11-2 and TRBJ2-7; 7 positions agree with TRBD2. Losses at the gene ends were 2 bases for V and 2 bases for J; bases not matched to a gene: 6. Germline-derived CDR1 and CDR2 are SGHAT and FQNNGV. The CDR3 loop spans 15 amino acids.

This sequence joins TRBV7-2 and TRBJ2-1; 9 bases match TRBD1. This CDR3 spans 15 amino acids. V was clipped by 1 base and J by 9 bases; unmatched bases: 7. Germline CDR1 SGHTA, CDR2 FQGNSA. The CDR3: CASSLVTTGGLEQFF. In DNA form, the CDR3 reads TGTGCCAGCAGCTTAGTGACTACAGGGGGCCTTGAGCAGTTCTTC.

This chain connects TRBV5-5 to TRBJ2-1; 9 positions match TRBD1. Germline values: CDR1 SGHKS, CDR2 YYEKEE (reference sequence). This CDR3 is built from 15 residues. The trim removed 6 bases at V and 4 bases at J, leaving 8 bases unmatched. CDR3 amino acids: CASTFGTGMYNEQFF. CDR3 bases: TGTGCCAGCACCTTCGGGACAGGGATGTACAATGAGCAGTTCTTC.

The V gene is TRBV6-5, the J gene TRBJ2-3, with 10 bases that match TRBD1. V dropped 6 bases and J dropped 4; count of bases not matched to a gene: 7. The CDR3 is 15 amino acids. In germline, CDR1 is MNHEY, CDR2 SVGAGI. Here the CDR3 DNA reads TGTGCCAGCAGGGGAGGGACAGGGGCCTCAGATACGCAGTATTTT. The encoded protein is CASRGGTGASDTQYF.

The chain employs TRBV7-2 and TRBJ2-7; the D gene is possibly TRBD2 (6 bases). There are 15 residues in the CDR3. Trimming cost V 3 bases and J 0 bases, with 12 bases left between them. The germline CDR1 and CDR2 sequences are SGHTA and FQGNSA. The CDR3 bases are TGTGCCAGCAGCTTCTCCGGGACTCCCTCCTACGAGCAGTACTTC. It specifies CASSFSGTPSYEQYF.

The rearrangement uses TRBV7-8 and TRBJ1-2, with D perhaps TRBD1 (5 bases). The CDR3 contains 12 residues. In germline, CDR1 is SGHVS, CDR2 FQNEAQ. The V and J ends lost 5 bases and 8 bases respectively, with 12 bases between them. CDR3 sequence: CASSARDLGYTF. CDR3 in DNA: TGTGCCAGCAGCGCGCGGGACCTCGGCTACACCTTC.

For the CDR3, the DNA is TGTGCCAGCAGCTCCGAGGGACAGGGAAGCTCACCCCTCCACTTT. It yields the protein CASSSEGQGSSPLHF. V gene TRBV2 combines with J gene TRBJ1-6; 9 nucleotides match TRBD1. The CDR3 sequence is 15 residues long. Looked up from germline, CDR1 is SNHLY and CDR2 is FYNNEI. The V and J ends lost 6 bases and 10 bases, in that order; junction bases with no gene match: 10.

This clone came up once. The chain couples TRBV28 to TRBJ2-1; 11 nucleotides line up with TRBD2. CDR3 length: 16 residues. Trimming cost V 6 bases and J 9 bases; bases outside gene matches: 13. Per germline, CDR1 MDHEN and CDR2 SYDVKM. CDR3 DNA sequence: TGTGCCAGCAGAACGACCGGGACTAGCGGATTTGGTGAGCAGTTCTTC. This gives the protein CASRTTGTSGFGEQFF.

The rearrangement uses TRBV6-5 and TRBJ1-5; the D is unclear. Trimming removed 6 bases from V and 3 bases from J, with 12 bases in between. Per germline, CDR1 MNHEY and CDR2 SVGAGI. The length of the CDR3 is 14 residues. CDR3 residues: CASSQTGINQPQHF. The CDR3 nucleotides read TGTGCCAGCAGCCAGACGGGGATCAATCAGCCCCAGCATTTT.

The CDR3 nucleotides read TGTGCCAGCAGTTTAAGGGGGACAGGGCTCTATGGCTACACCTTC. Protein sequence: CASSLRGTGLYGYTF. The rearrangement joins TRBV28 to TRBJ1-2; 9 positions agree with TRBD1. J lost 4 bases, V lost 2 bases, and 5 bases had no gene match. CDR3 length: 15 amino acids. Germline V CDR1 and CDR2: MDHEN, SYDVKM.

The gene calls are TRBV18 and TRBJ1-1; 9 positions match TRBD1. V gave up 7 bases and J gave up 5 bases; unmatched junction bases: 8. Per germline, CDR1 KGHSH and CDR2 LQKENI. The CDR3 runs to 14 residues. This CDR3 is CASYPGQGGTEAFF. In nucleotides, the CDR3 is TGTGCCAGCTACCCGGGACAGGGCGGGACTGAAGCTTTCTTT.

The V call is TRBV25-1, the J call TRBJ1-4; 7 bases line up with TRBD1. The CDR3 runs 15 residues. The ends lost 6 bases at V and 4 bases at J; junction bases unmatched: 8. Germline-derived CDR1 and CDR2 are MGHDK and SYGVNS. The CDR3 nucleotides are TGTGCCAGCAGGGCCTTAGGGGGCTATAATGAAAAACTGTTTTTT. Encoded protein: CASRALGGYNEKLFF.